Below, 20 T cell receptor beta chains from the same sample are listed, as sequenced in a study of Ad26.COV2.S vaccination and SARS-CoV-2 variants. Here immunoSEQ multiplex PCR was the method, and the copy in TCRdb shows in-frame clones only, minus some. Here the sample spans just over 350,000 clones, about 88% being singletons. Treatment indicated: about 20 received Ad26.COV2.S at low or high dose, single or two shots; roughly 5 received placebo; per-sample allocation not given. Vaccine and placebo recipients were sampled on day 63 after the first injection. The input for sequencing was peripheral blood, taken in a trial of Ad26.COV2.S vaccine versus placebo. The receptors were gathered from a person aged 18-60 years who received the Ad26.COV2.S COVID-19 vaccine or a placebo.

The chain has TRBV3-1 (or the pseudogene TRBV3-2) and TRBJ1-2; D may be TRBD1 (6 bases). CDR3 size: 16 residues. V was cut by 4 bases and J by 4 bases, with 19 bases left in between. Germline-derived CDR1 and CDR2 are LGHDT and YNNKEL (reference sequence). In nucleotides, the CDR3 is TGTGCCAGCAGCCGGCACGGGGAAGGGGGTTCCTATGGCTACACCTTC. Translation: CASSRHGEGGSYGYTF.

The chain recombines TRBV18 with TRBJ1-3; TRBD1 might be the D (5 bases). Germline V gene data show CDR1 as KGHSH and CDR2 as LQKENI. The V and J ends lost 6 bases and 3 bases respectively, with 15 bases between them. The CDR3 contains 15 residues. DNA of the CDR3: TGTGCCAGCTCGGCGGGAGGGGATCGTGGAAACACCATATATTTT. Encoded protein: CASSAGGDRGNTIYF.

For the CDR3, the DNA is TGTGCCAGCAGCTTGGAACGGTTGAACACTGAAGCTTTCTTT. This codes for CASSLERLNTEAFF. The chain uses TRBV5-4 and TRBJ1-1; D gene unclear. There are 14 residues in the CDR3. The germline CDR1 and CDR2 sequences are SGHNT and YYREEE (reference sequence). Trimming left V 0 bases short and J 0 bases short, with 6 bases between.

The chain has TRBV5-5 and TRBJ2-7; the match to TRBD1 covers 9 bases. Germline V gene data show CDR1 as SGHKS and CDR2 as YYEKEE (reference sequence). This CDR3 region has 15 residues. V gave up 4 bases and J gave up 7 bases; unmatched junction bases: 12. CDR3 nucleotide sequence: TGTGCCAGCAGCAAGGGATGGGACAGGGCTGGGGAGCAGTACTTC. It encodes CASSKGWDRAGEQYF.

This chain uses TRBV7-8 with TRBJ2-1; D possibly corresponds to TRBD2 (5 bases). The CDR3 extends over 14 amino acids. CDR1 and CDR2 from the germline V gene are SGHVS and FQNEAQ. The V and J ends lost 5 bases and 8 bases respectively, with 16 bases between them. The CDR3 loop reads CASSGSGVFDEQFF. The CDR3 DNA follows: TGTGCCAGCAGCGGGAGTGGGGTATTTGATGAGCAGTTCTTC.

In this sample, this clone turned up once. The rearrangement uses TRBV6-1 and TRBJ2-5; no clear D. Germline loops: CDR1 MNHNS, CDR2 SASEGT. The germline V and J ends were trimmed by 4 bases and 0 bases, with 15 bases remaining between them. The CDR3 has 16 amino acids. CDR3 coding DNA: TGTGCCAGCAGTGTTTTCTACCAATACTACCAAGAGACCCAGTACTTC. Its translation is CASSVFYQYYQETQYF.

The V and J genes are TRBV7-8 and TRBJ2-7; TRBD2 aligns across 7 bases. The CDR3 extends over 15 amino acids. CDR1 and CDR2 from the germline V gene are SGHVS and FQNEAQ. Unmatched junction bases numbered 8, after V lost 4 bases and J lost 2 bases. The CDR3: CASSSGGFGTYEQYF. CDR3 sequence (DNA): TGTGCCAGCAGCTCCGGGGGGTTCGGGACCTACGAGCAGTACTTC.

This clone appeared a few times. Other DNA sequences of this sample code for an identical CDR3. This sequence joins TRBV10-3 and TRBJ1-2, with D tentatively TRBD1 (5 bases). CDR1 ENHRY and CDR2 SYGVKD come from the germline V gene. CDR3 length equals 12 residues. Trimming took off 8 bases at V and 2 bases at J, with 9 bases between the two ends. CDR3 in amino acids: CAISGTNYGYTF. CDR3 nucleotide sequence: TGTGCCATCTCCGGGACCAACTATGGCTACACCTTC.

The chain uses TRBV29-1 and TRBJ2-1, with D hard to call. Per the germline V gene, CDR1 is SQVTM and CDR2 is ANQGSEA. Trimming pared 4 bases from V and 2 bases from J, leaving 9 bases between. CDR3 length: 13 residues. CDR3 in DNA: TGCAGCGTTGCCGTGGAACCCTACAATGAGCAGTTCTTC. Encoded protein: CSVAVEPYNEQFF.

The rearrangement uses TRBV5-1 and TRBJ2-7, with TRBD1 identical over 8 bases. After removal of 0 bases from V and 9 bases from J, the junction contained 11 bases not matched to a gene. This CDR3 comprises 15 residues. Germline V CDR1 and CDR2: SGHRS, YFSETQ. CDR3 sequence: CASSLDSRGRERQYF. In DNA form, the CDR3 reads TGCGCCAGCAGCTTGGATAGCAGGGGGCGTGAAAGGCAGTACTTC.

The chain has TRBV4-3 and TRBJ1-4; no definite D call. The V gene's germline CDR1 is LGHNA and CDR2 YSLEER. V dropped 4 bases and J dropped 0 bases, with 9 bases sitting between them. CDR3 length: 15 residues. The CDR3 loop is CASSPTFSTNEKLFF. CDR3 DNA sequence: TGCGCCAGCAGCCCCACTTTTTCAACTAATGAAAAACTGTTTTTT.

This clone was detected only a few times. DNA of the CDR3: TGTGCCAGCTCACCGGGGGCCCGCAGTTTGTACGAGCAGTACTTC. This sequence encodes CASSPGARSLYEQYF. J is TRBJ2-7 and V is TRBV18; D possibly corresponds to TRBD1 (6 bases). CDR3 length equals 15 residues. The germline CDR1 and CDR2 sequences are KGHSH and LQKENI. V was clipped by 3 bases and J by 4 bases, with 16 bases between them.

This chain uses TRBV30 with TRBJ1-1; D is possibly TRBD1 (6 bases). CDR1 is GTSNPN, CDR2 SVGIG, per germline (reference sequence). The CDR3 runs 16 residues. V was trimmed by 0 bases and J by 1 base, leaving 15 bases between them. CDR3 amino acids: CAWSVQGRGWNTEAFF. In DNA form, the CDR3 reads TGTGCCTGGAGTGTCCAGGGGCGAGGGTGGAACACTGAAGCTTTCTTT.

The V and J genes are TRBV4-1 and TRBJ2-1; 11 bases line up with TRBD2. Germline V gene sequence: CDR1 MGHRA, CDR2 YSYEKL. The CDR3 covers 14 residues. After removal of 4 bases from V and 13 bases from J, the junction contained 9 bases not matched to a gene. CDR3 nucleotide sequence: TGCGCCAGCAGCCCCACGGGGCTAGCGGGGGGACAGTTCTTC. Translation gives CASSPTGLAGGQFF.

Only a few counts were recorded for this clone. V usage is TRBV28 and J usage is TRBJ2-7, with TRBD2 matching 7 bases. Germline V gene sequence: CDR1 MDHEN, CDR2 SYDVKM. This CDR3 is built from 18 residues. J lost 1 base, V lost 4 bases, and 16 bases had no gene match. The CDR3 coding sequence is TGTGCCAGCAGTTGGGGAATCTCGACTAGCTTCAGGTCCTACGAGCAGTACTTC. Protein sequence: CASSWGISTSFRSYEQYF.

The chain uses TRBV24-1 and TRBJ2-1; the match to TRBD2 covers 7 bases. This CDR3 is 14 amino acids long. J lost 6 bases, V lost 3 bases, and 4 bases had no gene match. CDR1 and CDR2 (germline): KGHDR, SFDVKD. In nucleotides, the CDR3 is TGTGCCACCAGTGATCCCGTAGCGGGCAATGAGCAGTTCTTC. This sequence encodes CATSDPVAGNEQFF.

The V call is TRBV19, the J call TRBJ2-7; D might be TRBD1 or TRBD2, each matching 8 bases. Germline lookup yields CDR1 LNHDA and CDR2 SQIVND (reference sequence). Deletions cut 7 bases from V and 5 bases from J, with 30 bases between. The CDR3 length is 18 residues. The CDR3 DNA reads as TGTGCCAGTATGATGCAGGGGGCGCGGAGCGGGAGAAGGGACGAGCAGTACTTC. This translates into CASMMQGARSGRRDEQYF.

The V gene is TRBV6-1, the J gene TRBJ2-1; 7 bases fit TRBD2. CDR3 size: 13 residues. Losses at the gene ends were 5 bases for V and 6 bases for J; bases not matched to a gene: 4. Germline loops: CDR1 MNHNS, CDR2 SASEGT. The CDR3 sequence: CASSMGGVNEQFF. CDR3 DNA sequence: TGTGCCAGCAGTATGGGGGGGGTCAATGAGCAGTTCTTC.

J is TRBJ2-7 and V is TRBV14, with TRBD1 matching 10 bases. This CDR3 region has 17 residues. Germline CDR1 and CDR2: SGHDN and FVKESK. V lost 3 bases, J lost 4 bases, and 12 bases stayed unmatched. The CDR3 sequence is CASSHGVGDRGNYEQYF. CDR3 bases: TGTGCCAGCAGCCATGGGGTAGGGGACAGGGGTAATTACGAGCAGTACTTC.

The CDR3 DNA follows: TGTGCCAGCTCCCGGGACAGAGACACCGGGGAGCTGTTTTTT. Its translation: CASSRDRDTGELFF. The rearrangement links TRBV18 to TRBJ2-2, with 7 nucleotides matching TRBD1. The CDR3 is 14 residues long. The junction had 4 bases not matched to a gene; V was cut back by 6 bases and J by 3 bases. Germline V gene data show CDR1 as KGHSH and CDR2 as LQKENI.